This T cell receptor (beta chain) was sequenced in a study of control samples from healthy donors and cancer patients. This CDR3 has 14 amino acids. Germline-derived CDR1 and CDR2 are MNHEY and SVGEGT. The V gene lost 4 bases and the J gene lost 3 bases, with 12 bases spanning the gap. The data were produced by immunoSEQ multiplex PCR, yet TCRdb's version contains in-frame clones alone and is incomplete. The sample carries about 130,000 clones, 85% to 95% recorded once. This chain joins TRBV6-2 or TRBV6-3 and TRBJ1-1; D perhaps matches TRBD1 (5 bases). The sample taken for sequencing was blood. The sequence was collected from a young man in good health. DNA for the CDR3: TGTGCCAGCAGTTTCAAATGGGGCTACACTGAAGCTTTCTTT. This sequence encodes CASSFKWGYTEAFF.